This T cell receptor beta chain was recovered during a study of blood T cell repertoires in COVID-19. Study information: Some COVID-19 samples were acute and others convalescent; all came from the United States, Italy and Spain. The analysed material was cDNA or gDNA that came from T cells, B-cell-depleted T cells, or PBMCs.

As processed by the authors: Estimation of nucleated cell counts was performed using reference gene primer amplification. Clones were read by immunoSEQ multiplex PCR, and TCRdb kept only the in-frame ones, dropping some. From that table come the V and J calls and clone size; the DNA was used to work out D and trimming. The table includes some 250,000 clones, approximately 84% detected once. The V end was cut by 5 bases, the J end by 7 bases, with 14 bases between. The CDR3 is 14 amino acids. Germline CDR1 MNHEY, CDR2 SMNVEV (reference sequence). This sequence joins TRBV27 and TRBJ2-2, with TRBD1 as a possible D gene (6 bases). The sequence was collected from a woman aged 30 to 39 who had recovered from COVID-19. Source material: peripheral blood. CDR3 bases: TGTGCCAGCAGTGCCACACAGGGTAGCGGGGAGCTGTTTTTT. The encoded protein is CASSATQGSGELFF.